The 10 T cell receptor beta chains below were found in one sample sequenced in a study of T cell clonality in common variable immunodeficiency. Study-wide results and limits: Reportedly, TCR beta sequences from common variable immunodeficiency showed fewer deletions and N-nucleotide insertions.

Assay: immunoSEQ multiplex PCR; the TCRdb copy retains only in-frame clones and omits some. This sample has around 16,000 clones, each found more than once. These receptors are not linked to any known antigen. Source material: peripheral blood mononuclear cells. These receptors all come from a human donor with common variable immunodeficiency.

By share, this clone ranks as medium-sized. From the germline J gene comes the end of the CDR3, since the read stops 3 residues before it. The gene calls are TRBV7-3 and TRBJ2-2; D is undetermined. The CDR3 has 16 residues. With 0 bases removed from V and 0 bases from J, the gap between germline ends came to 8 bases. Germline V gives CDR1 SGHTA, CDR2 FQGTGA. The CDR3 is CASSLTPTSNTGELFF. The sequenced CDR3 bases are TGTGCCAGCAGCTTAACGCCCACTTCGAACACCGGGGAG. The variable domain in full, with the rest retrieved from reference TRBV7-3 and TRBJ2-2, is GAGVSQTPSNKVTEKGKYVELRCDPISGHTALYWYRQSLGQGPEFLIYFQGTGAADDSGLPNDRFFAVRPEGSVSTLKIQRTERGDSAVYLCASSLTPTSNTGELFFGEGSRLTVL.

This clone has only a few counts. The read gets to within 3 residues of the CDR3 end, and the germline J gene fills in the rest. The chain has TRBV11-1 and TRBJ2-7; 8 positions agree with TRBD1. The CDR3 is made up of 14 amino acids. Germline CDR1 reads SGHAT; CDR2 reads FQDESV (reference sequence). V gave up 2 bases and J gave up 4 bases; unmatched junction bases: 4. CDR3 DNA (partial): TGTGCCAGCAGCTTACGGCAGGGGGCTTACGAG. Its protein product is CASSLRQGAYE. The entire CDR3 sequence reads CASSLRQGAYEQYF.

This clone was observed a handful of times. The observed sequence ends 3 residues before the CDR3 terminus, with the missing tail filled in from the germline J gene. V gene TRBV19 combines with J gene TRBJ1-2; D is unresolved. The CDR3 spans 13 residues. Germline V gene lookup returns CDR1 LNHDA and CDR2 SQIVND (reference sequence). Trimming took 1 base from V and 6 from J, leaving 9 bases between them. CDR3 region: CASSIGAFDGYTF. CDR3 DNA, as far as it was read: TGTGCCAGTAGTATAGGAGCCTTCGATGGC.

Turning to this clone: The CDR3 is cut off 3 residues early in the read; its end comes from the germline J gene. The rearrangement links TRBV7-6 to TRBJ2-7; D not resolved. V was clipped by 5 bases and J by 0 bases, with 8 bases between them. The CDR3 consists of 13 residues. CDR1 and CDR2 (germline): SGHVS, FNYEAQ. The CDR3 here is CASSHHNSYEQYF. The sequenced CDR3 bases are TGTGCCAGCAGCCACCACAACTCCTACGAG.

About this clone itself: Read data end 3 residues before the CDR3 end; the end is taken from the germline J gene. The chain couples TRBV7-2 to TRBJ2-1; 9 nucleotides match TRBD2. Looked up from germline, CDR1 is SGHTA and CDR2 is FQGNSA. V was clipped by 4 bases and J by 2 bases; unmatched bases: 3. The CDR3 runs to 15 residues. The sequenced part of the CDR3 DNA is TGTGCCAGCAGCTCGCGGGGGGGGCCCTACAATGAG. Its translation is CASSSRGGPYNE. The entire CDR3 reads CASSSRGGPYNEQFF. Together with reference TRBV7-2 and TRBJ2-1, the CDR3 gives the full variable domain: GAGVSQSPSNKVTEKGKDVELRCDPISGHTALYWYRQSLGQGLEFLIYFQGNSAPDKSGLPSDRFSAERTGGSVSTLTIQRTQQEDSAVYLCASSSRGGPYNEQFFGPGTRLTVL.

The table lists this clone with a few counts. The read comes to an end 3 residues before the CDR3 does, leaving the germline J gene to fill in the end. The chain recombines TRBV7-8 with TRBJ1-1; D gene unclear. The CDR3 runs 14 residues. Germline V gives CDR1 SGHVS, CDR2 FQNEAQ. V was cut by 5 bases and J by 4 bases, with 14 bases left in between. The CDR3 DNA, read in part, is TGTGCCAGCAGCCCCCGGACTGCCCTCACTGAA. It specifies CASSPRTALTE. The CDR3, in full, reads CASSPRTALTEAFF.

As to this clone: The read stops 3 residues short of the end of the CDR3; the missing end is completed from the germline J gene. The genes are TRBV18 and TRBJ1-2; the match to TRBD1 covers 8 bases. The CDR3 runs to 14 residues. Per the germline V gene, CDR1 is KGHSH and CDR2 is LQKENI. Trimming cost V 5 bases and J 3 bases; bases outside gene matches: 5. CDR3 sequence reads: CASSSDRVYYGYTF. The sequenced part of the CDR3 DNA is TGTGCCAGCTCATCGGACAGGGTTTACTATGGC.

This clone was seen a handful of times. The CDR3 end lies 3 residues beyond the end of the read and is filled in from the germline J gene. The chain is built from TRBV20-1 and TRBJ2-5; unclear D gene. V was pared by 3 bases and J by 5 bases, with 10 bases between. The CDR3 runs 12 residues. Germline CDR1 and CDR2: DFQATT and SNEGSKA (reference sequence). The CDR3 bases that were read are TGCAGTGCTAGGCCCAGACTGGAGACC. This encodes CSARPRLET. The whole CDR3 sequence reads CSARPRLETQYF.

As regards this clone: The read ends 3 residues before the CDR3 terminus; that terminus is restored from the germline J gene. This chain uses TRBV18 with TRBJ1-3; 9 positions match TRBD1. Trimming cost V 5 bases and J 0 bases; bases outside gene matches: 5. The CDR3 extends over 16 amino acids. CDR1 is KGHSH and CDR2 is LQKENI in the germline V gene. This chain's CDR3 is CASSAGTGSSGNTIYF. The DNA read from the CDR3 is TGTGCCAGCTCAGCCGGGACAGGGAGCTCTGGAAACACC.

This clone was seen more than once but under ten times. The CDR3 is cut off 3 residues early in the read; its end comes from the germline J gene. V gene TRBV18 combines with J gene TRBJ2-7; D may be TRBD1 (6 bases). This CDR3 has 13 amino acids. Germline assignment: CDR1 KGHSH and CDR2 LQKENI. V was trimmed by 2 bases and J by 4 bases, leaving 9 bases between them. The sequenced CDR3 bases are TGTGCCAGCTCACCAGCCGACAGGTACGAG. This gives the protein CASSPADRYE. The full CDR3 protein is CASSPADRYEQYF.